The text below deals with one T cell receptor (beta chain). Per the germline V gene, CDR1 is MNHEY and CDR2 is SMNVEV (reference sequence). V dropped 5 bases and J dropped 6; count of bases not matched to a gene: 9. This CDR3 is built from 15 residues. The sample is drawn from a study of blood T cell repertoires in COVID-19. About the study: The cDNA or gDNA used as material had been derived from T cells, B-cell-depleted T cells, or PBMCs.

Repertoires were generated with immunoSEQ multiplex PCR, while TCRdb's copy carries only in-frame clones and drops some. Of approximately 230,000 clones detected, 75% to 90% appear once; the ten largest clones hold roughly 6%. The sequence was obtained from a woman aged 25 to 45 with acute COVID-19. The source material was PBMCs or T cells enriched from blood (not recorded which). The V and J genes are TRBV27 and TRBJ1-4, with TRBD1 matching 7 bases. The CDR3 nucleotides are TGTGCCAGCAGTCCCTACAGGGGTTCGGATGAAAAACTGTTTTTT. Protein product: CASSPYRGSDEKLFF.